This T cell receptor (beta chain) originates from a study of blood T cell repertoires in COVID-19. Study as a whole: Sample material is recorded as cDNA or gDNA derived from T cells, B-cell-depleted T cells, or PBMCs.

The data were produced by immunoSEQ multiplex PCR, yet TCRdb's version contains in-frame clones alone and is incomplete. Of about 250,000 clones listed, roughly 88% are singletons. Trimming stripped 5 bases from V and 7 bases from J, with 13 bases between. Germline-derived CDR1 and CDR2 are KGHDR and SFDVKD. The CDR3 sequence is 13 residues long. The TCR originated in a woman between 25 and 40 years old with COVID-19, enrolled during active disease. This chain uses TRBV24-1 with TRBJ1-2; perhaps TRBD1 as D (6 bases). Sequencing used peripheral blood. CDR3 protein: CATSAGVSLGYTF. In DNA, the CDR3 is TGTGCCACCAGTGCAGGGGTTTCCCTTGGCTACACCTTC.